These 27 T cell receptor beta chains share one sample of origin, sequenced in a study of cytomegalovirus exposure and HLA in healthy donors (dated by TCRdb to 2016 to 2017). Receptors were amplified or captured by the immunoSEQ multiplex PCR assay. A mixture of 60 forward primers for TCR Vbeta segments and 13 reverse primers for TCR Jbeta segments was used in the multiplex PCR. Drawn from immuneACCESS, this table holds only the in-frame rearrangements with V and J called that TCRdb kept. Clones are partly lost; checked studies trace under half to an unresolved V gene and leave the rest unexplained. Here the sample has approximately 140,000 clones; around 80% occur a single time. Jointly, the top ten make up 2% to 2.5% of the sample. The sequenced sample was PBMCs. These receptors all stem from a man aged 30-40 years in good health and CMV-seronegative.

J is TRBJ1-1 and V is TRBV15; D not certain. CDR3 length: 15 residues. The germline gives CDR1 LNHNV, CDR2 YYDKDF (reference sequence). Deletions cut 3 bases from V and 1 base from J, with 12 bases between. This CDR3 is CATSRGAQWNTEAFF. CDR3 bases: TGTGCCACCAGCAGGGGAGCCCAGTGGAACACTGAAGCTTTCTTT.

The CDR3 reads CASSKVASRGKDEKLFF. The CDR3 DNA reads as TGTGCCAGCAGCAAAGTCGCGAGTAGAGGGAAGGATGAAAAACTGTTTTTT. This chain uses TRBV21-1 with TRBJ1-4. TRBV21-1 is listed as a pseudogene. The CDR3 runs to 17 residues.

The chain combines TRBV4-1 with TRBJ1-4; tentative D call: TRBD1 (5 bases). Germline V CDR1 and CDR2: MGHRA, YSYEKL. The CDR3 is made up of 14 amino acids. Trimming shortened V by 1 base and J by 8 bases, and 11 bases separated the two germline ends. CDR3 sequence reads: CASSQVAGGEKLFF. The DNA of the CDR3 is TGCGCCAGCAGCCAAGTCGCGGGGGGGGAAAAACTGTTTTTT.

This chain connects TRBV27 to TRBJ2-7, with a weak D call TRBD1 (8 bases). V was shortened by 5 bases and J by 4 bases, with 15 bases between the two germline ends. This CDR3 is 14 amino acids long. Germline V lookup: CDR1 MNHEY, CDR2 SMNVEV (reference sequence). CDR3: CASSTHRGGYEQYF. As DNA, the CDR3 is TGTGCCAGCAGTACCCACAGGGGGGGGTACGAGCAGTACTTC.

The chain uses TRBV2 and TRBJ1-2; 7 bases match TRBD1. The CDR3 spans 12 residues. V shed 7 bases and J 6 bases; nucleotides not matched to a gene: 5. The germline V gene encodes CDR1 SNHLY and CDR2 FYNNEI. CDR3 sequence reads: CASTKQGHGYTF. The CDR3 DNA sequence: TGTGCCAGCACCAAACAGGGGCATGGCTACACCTTC. Full variable domain (missing parts from reference TRBV2 and TRBJ1-2): EPEVTQTPSHQVTQMGQEVILRCVPISNHLYFYWYRQILGQKVEFLVSFYNNEISEKSEIFDDQFSVERPDGSNFTLKIRSTKLEDSAMYFCASTKQGHGYTFGSGTRLTVV.

The rearrangement uses TRBV28 and TRBJ2-5, with D tentatively TRBD2 (5 bases). The germline V gene has CDR1 MDHEN and CDR2 SYDVKM. The CDR3 totals 13 residues. Trimming left V 6 bases short and J 2 bases short, with 10 bases between. CDR3 nucleotides: TGTGCCAGCAGGCGGGCAGCTCAAGAGACCCAGTACTTC. Encoded protein: CASRRAAQETQYF.

This clone was seen only once. V and J are TRBV5-1 and TRBJ2-6; possible D gene TRBD2, 5 bases. The CDR3 has 15 residues. Trimming took off 1 base at V and 0 bases at J, with 5 bases between the two ends. Germline V CDR1 and CDR2: SGHRS, YFSETQ. CDR3 DNA sequence: TGCGCCAGCAGCTTGCGGGGCTCTGGGGCCAACGTCCTGACTTTC. The encoded protein is CASSLRGSGANVLTF.

The gene calls are TRBV11-3 and TRBJ2-7, with TRBD1 matching over 7 bases. Germline loops: CDR1 SGHNT, CDR2 YENEEA. This CDR3 has 16 amino acids. Trimming cost V 5 bases and J 2 bases; bases outside gene matches: 12. The CDR3 here is CASSPKVPDRTYEQYF. The CDR3 coding sequence is TGTGCCAGCAGCCCAAAGGTCCCGGACAGGACCTACGAGCAGTACTTC. The full variable domain, in which reference TRBV11-3 and TRBJ2-7 provide the parts outside the CDR3, is EAGVVQSPRYKIIEKKQPVAFWCNPISGHNTLYWYLQNLGQGPELLIRYENEEAVDDSQLPKDRFSAERLKGVDSTLKIQPAELGDSAVYLCASSPKVPDRTYEQYFGPGTRLTVT.

The gene calls are TRBV13 and TRBJ1-6; TRBD1 matches at 9 bases. Germline trimming cut 2 bases from V and 10 bases from J; bases unmatched to any gene: 15. This CDR3 is 18 amino acids long. CDR1 and CDR2 from the germline V gene are PRHDT and FYEKMQ (reference sequence). The chain's CDR3 is CASSLRYRGRSLWSPLHF. CDR3 coding DNA: TGTGCCAGCAGCTTAAGATACAGGGGGCGTTCTCTCTGGTCACCCCTCCACTTT.

V is TRBV27 and J is TRBJ1-5, with TRBD1 matching 12 bases. CDR1 and CDR2 (germline): MNHEY, SMNVEV (reference sequence). CDR3 length equals 19 residues. V dropped 6 bases and J dropped 0; count of bases not matched to a gene: 12. The CDR3 loop is CASSPGGTGGEASNQPQHF. The CDR3 nucleotides read TGTGCCAGCAGCCCGGGCGGGACAGGGGGCGAAGCTAGCAATCAGCCCCAGCATTTT.

This chain joins TRBV5-1 and TRBJ2-7; D perhaps matches TRBD2 (6 bases). This CDR3 region has 12 residues. Germline CDR1 and CDR2: SGHRS and YFSETQ. Trimming removed 3 bases from V and 6 bases from J, with 10 bases in between. CDR3 nucleotides: TGCGCCAGCAGCTGGAGGGCCTCCGAGCAGTACTTC. Translation: CASSWRASEQYF.

With regard to this clone: One end of the junction fails to match germline, which may point to a read error. The chain couples TRBV6-1 to TRBJ1-1; D gene ambiguous. The CDR3 sequence is 13 residues long. Looked up from germline, CDR1 is MNHNS and CDR2 is SASEGT. The CDR3 sequence is CASRRPGNAEAFF. For the CDR3, the DNA is TGTGCCAGCAGGCGACCGGGGAACGCTGAAGCTTTCTTT.

V usage is TRBV11-3 and J usage is TRBJ1-1; D gene ambiguous. Looked up from germline, CDR1 is SGHNT and CDR2 is YENEEA. Between the trimmed V and J ends, which lost 4 bases and 1 base, there was a span of 7 bases. The CDR3 is 13 amino acids. CDR3 sequence: CASSSRQNTEAFF. In DNA, the CDR3 is TGTGCCAGCAGCTCAAGACAGAACACTGAAGCTTTCTTT. Full variable domain (outside the CDR3, taken from reference TRBV11-3 and TRBJ1-1): EAGVVQSPRYKIIEKKQPVAFWCNPISGHNTLYWYLQNLGQGPELLIRYENEEAVDDSQLPKDRFSAERLKGVDSTLKIQPAELGDSAVYLCASSSRQNTEAFFGQGTRLTVV.

The rearrangement uses TRBV19 and TRBJ2-7; a weak D match, TRBD1 (6 bases). Germline values: CDR1 LNHDA, CDR2 SQIVND (reference sequence). V was pared by 5 bases and J by 2 bases, with 13 bases between. The CDR3 is made up of 14 amino acids. The CDR3 is CASSSRQAAYEQYF. The DNA of the CDR3 is TGTGCCAGTAGTTCCCGACAGGCAGCCTACGAGCAGTACTTC.

As to this clone: An end of the junction differs from the germline gene, which may be a read error. V is TRBV29-1 and J is TRBJ2-2; D is possibly TRBD2 (5 bases). This CDR3 has 12 residues. The germline gives CDR1 SQVTM, CDR2 ANQGSEA. CDR3 protein: CSVGAVTGELLF. In DNA, the CDR3 is TGCAGCGTTGGTGCAGTCACCGGGGAGCTGCTTTTT.

The V gene is TRBV19, the J gene TRBJ2-7; 7 nucleotides line up with TRBD2. Trimming took 3 bases from V and 1 from J; bases not matched to a gene: 12. CDR1 LNHDA and CDR2 SQIVND come from the germline V gene (reference sequence). The CDR3 has 17 residues. The chain's CDR3 is CASSIWLAEWRSYEQYF. The DNA for the CDR3 is TGTGCCAGTAGTATCTGGCTAGCGGAGTGGAGATCCTACGAGCAGTACTTC.

This rearrangement joins TRBV5-1 to TRBJ1-2; TRBD1 matches 8 bases. The CDR3 consists of 14 residues. Looked up from germline, CDR1 is SGHRS and CDR2 is YFSETQ. V gave up 0 bases and J gave up 4 bases; unmatched junction bases: 2. The CDR3 loop is CASSLGTGFYGYTF. The DNA of the CDR3 is TGCGCCAGCAGCTTGGGGACAGGGTTCTATGGCTACACCTTC.

The table lists this clone with a count of one. The chain is built from TRBV29-1 and TRBJ2-3; 8 bases fit TRBD1. Germline loops: CDR1 SQVTM, CDR2 ANQGSEA. V gave up 5 bases and J gave up 5 bases; unmatched junction bases: 9. The CDR3 sequence is 14 residues long. DNA of the CDR3: TGCAGCGTTTACAAACAGGGGGTAGGAGATACGCAGTATTTT. It encodes CSVYKQGVGDTQYF.

This clone was counted only a few times. The chain is built from TRBV19 and TRBJ1-2, with 10 bases aligning to TRBD1. The CDR3 loop spans 16 amino acids. The trim removed 6 bases at V and 5 bases at J, leaving 12 bases unmatched. CDR1 LNHDA and CDR2 SQIVND come from the germline V gene (reference sequence). The CDR3 reads CASRLTSGTGDYGYTF. The CDR3 DNA is TGTGCCAGTAGATTAACATCCGGGACAGGGGATTATGGCTACACCTTC.

V gene TRBV7-2 combines with J gene TRBJ1-1; perhaps TRBD1 as D (5 bases). Germline V gene lookup returns CDR1 SGHTA and CDR2 FQGNSA. The V and J ends lost 5 bases and 0 bases respectively, with 16 bases between them. The CDR3 is 16 residues long. CDR3 sequence: CASSPLRGGMNTEAFF. The CDR3, as DNA: TGTGCCAGCAGCCCTCTTCGGGGGGGGATGAACACTGAAGCTTTCTTT.

This chain joins TRBV12-5 and TRBJ2-3, with D tentatively TRBD2 (6 bases). The length of the CDR3 is 15 residues. V lost 2 bases and J 3 bases, leaving 12 bases between the germline ends. Germline V gives CDR1 LGHNT, CDR2 FRNRAP. The CDR3 here is CASGLFGGFTDTQYF. The DNA of the CDR3 is TGTGCTAGTGGTTTGTTCGGGGGATTTACAGATACGCAGTATTTT. Together with reference TRBV12-5 and TRBJ2-3, the CDR3 gives the full variable domain: DARVTQTPRHKVTEMGQEVTMRCQPILGHNTVFWYRQTMMQGLELLAYFRNRAPLDDSGMPKDRFSAEMPDATLATLKIQPSEPRDSAVYFCASGLFGGFTDTQYFGPGTRLTVL.

The chain has TRBV27 and TRBJ2-3, with TRBD2 matching over 9 bases. Trimming cost V 0 bases and J 4 bases; bases outside gene matches: 8. Germline values: CDR1 MNHEY, CDR2 SMNVEV (reference sequence). This CDR3 has 17 amino acids. The DNA of the CDR3 is TGTGCCAGCAGTTTATCGGCCGGGACTAGCCCCTCAGATACGCAGTATTTT. It is translated as CASSLSAGTSPSDTQYF.

J is TRBJ2-7 and V is TRBV18, with D possibly being TRBD1 (6 bases). CDR1 and CDR2 from the germline V gene are KGHSH and LQKENI. V lost 6 bases and J 5 bases, leaving 11 bases between the germline ends. The CDR3 length is 12 residues. This chain's CDR3 is CASSPTGHEQYF. CDR3 nucleotide sequence: TGTGCCAGCTCGCCCACAGGGCACGAGCAGTACTTC. Full variable domain (rest looked up from reference TRBV18 and TRBJ2-7): NAGVMQNPRHLVRRRGQEARLRCSPMKGHSHVYWYRQLPEEGLKFMVYLQKENIIDESGMPKERFSAEFPKEGPSILRIQQVVRGDSAAYFCASSPTGHEQYFGPGTRLTVT.

This clone was counted only a few times. The chain has TRBV30 and TRBJ1-1; no clear D. The CDR3 length is 13 residues. Germline V gene lookup returns CDR1 GTSNPN and CDR2 SVGIG (reference sequence). V was clipped by 2 bases and J by 2 bases, with 9 bases between them. CDR3 in amino acids: CAWSLSKNTEAFF. The CDR3 coding sequence is TGTGCCTGGAGTTTGTCCAAAAACACTGAAGCTTTCTTT.

This clone was detected once. V and J are TRBV28 and TRBJ1-1, with a tentative D call TRBD1 (6 bases). V was shortened by 5 bases and J by 11 bases, with 12 bases between the two germline ends. The CDR3 consists of 11 residues. Germline V gene sequence: CDR1 MDHEN, CDR2 SYDVKM. This chain's CDR3 is CASSPDRRAFF. CDR3 DNA sequence: TGTGCCAGCAGTCCAGACAGGCGCGCTTTCTTT. Looking up the rest from reference TRBV28 and TRBJ1-1 gives the full variable domain: DVKVTQSSRYLVKRTGEKVFLECVQDMDHENMFWYRQDPGLGLRLIYFSYDVKMKEKGDIPEGYSVSREKKERFSLILESASTNQTSMYLCASSPDRRAFFGQGTRLTVV.

This chain links TRBV4-1 with TRBJ2-2; D might be TRBD2 (6 bases). Trimming took 0 bases from V and 7 from J, leaving 12 bases between them. The CDR3 is 15 residues long. Germline V CDR1 and CDR2: MGHRA, YSYEKL. Here the CDR3 DNA reads TGCGCCAGCAGCCAAGACCCGGGGGTAGGCGGGGAGCTGTTTTTT. Translation gives CASSQDPGVGGELFF.

V usage is TRBV6-4 and J usage is TRBJ1-5, with 9 bases identical to TRBD1. After removal of 5 bases from V and 5 bases from J, the junction contained 7 bases not matched to a gene. CDR1 and CDR2 from the germline V gene are MRHNA and SNTAGT. This CDR3 has 15 residues. The CDR3: CASSKTGGWDQPQHF. CDR3 in DNA: TGTGCCAGCAGTAAAACAGGGGGCTGGGATCAGCCCCAGCATTTT.